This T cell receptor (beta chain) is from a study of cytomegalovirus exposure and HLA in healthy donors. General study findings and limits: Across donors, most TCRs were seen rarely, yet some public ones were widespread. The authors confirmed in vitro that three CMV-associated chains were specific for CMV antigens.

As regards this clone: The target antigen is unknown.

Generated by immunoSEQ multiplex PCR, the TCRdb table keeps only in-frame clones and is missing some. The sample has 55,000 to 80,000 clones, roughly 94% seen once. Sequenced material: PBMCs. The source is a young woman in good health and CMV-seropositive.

The DNA for the CDR3 is TGTGCCAGCAGCCAAGATGTGGCGGGGGGCGGAGGCGGGGAGCTGTTTTTT. This codes for CASSQDVAGGGGGELFF. The V gene is TRBV4-2, the J gene TRBJ2-2; 8 nucleotides match TRBD2. This CDR3 is built from 17 residues. After removal of 0 bases from V and 7 bases from J, the junction contained 10 bases not matched to a gene. Germline CDR1 is LGHNA and CDR2 is YNFKEQ.